Shown below are 16 T cell receptor beta chains from a single sample sequenced in a study of cytomegalovirus exposure and HLA in healthy donors (dated by TCRdb to the late 2010s). The library was produced with the immunoSEQ multiplex PCR assay. Drawn from immuneACCESS, this table holds only the in-frame rearrangements with V and J called that TCRdb kept. Clones are partly lost; checked studies trace under half to an unresolved V gene and leave the rest unexplained. This sample holds approximately 190,000 clones; roughly 88% were observed only once. The ten largest clones represent around 15% of the sample. The sequencing input was PBMCs. Receptors originate from a woman aged 25 to 39 in good health and CMV-seropositive.

V and J are TRBV2 and TRBJ2-7; D gene uncertain. The CDR3 loop spans 11 amino acids. Trimming removed 4 bases from V and 6 bases from J, with 7 bases in between. Germline values: CDR1 SNHLY, CDR2 FYNNEI. CDR3 DNA sequence: TGTGCCAGCAGTGGTTTGCGCGAGCAGTACTTC. It encodes CASSGLREQYF.

The CDR3 nucleotides are TGCAGCGTTGAAGGGGCCGTCAACACAAGACAGCCACAACGCTATGGCTACACCTTC. Amino acid sequence: CSVEGAVNTRQPQRYGYTF. V is TRBV29-1 and J is TRBJ1-2, with D possibly TRBD1 on 5 matching bases. Between the trimmed V and J ends, which lost 1 base and 4 bases, there was a span of 28 bases. Germline CDR1 reads SQVTM; CDR2 reads ANQGSEA. CDR3 length: 19 amino acids.

This chain links TRBV5-1 with TRBJ2-2; unclear D gene. Trimming shortened V by 0 bases and J by 3 bases, and 9 bases separated the two germline ends. CDR3 size: 15 residues. Germline CDR1 SGHRS, CDR2 YFSETQ. As DNA, the CDR3 is TGCGCCAGCAGCTTGGTGGGCAGCCACACCGGGGAGCTGTTTTTT. This encodes CASSLVGSHTGELFF.

V and J are TRBV5-4 and TRBJ2-2; D gene uncertain. The CDR3 runs 14 residues. Trimming cost V 7 bases and J 5 bases, with 15 bases left between them. The germline gives CDR1 SGHNT, CDR2 YYREEE (reference sequence). The CDR3: CASASTRQTGELFF. CDR3 coding DNA: TGTGCCAGCGCCTCCACGAGGCAGACCGGGGAGCTGTTTTTT.

This chain joins TRBV18 and TRBJ1-2, with D perhaps matching TRBD1 (6 bases). The V end lost 4 bases, the J end lost 0 bases, and 18 bases lay between the germline ends. Germline lookup yields CDR1 KGHSH and CDR2 LQKENI. CDR3 length: 17 residues. CDR3 protein: CASSQTSNRAANYGYTF. In DNA form, the CDR3 reads TGTGCCAGCTCACAGACCTCGAACAGGGCCGCTAACTATGGCTACACCTTC. The variable domain in full, with the rest retrieved from reference TRBV18 and TRBJ1-2, is NAGVMQNPRHLVRRRGQEARLRCSPMKGHSHVYWYRQLPEEGLKFMVYLQKENIIDESGMPKERFSAEFPKEGPSILRIQQVVRGDSAAYFCASSQTSNRAANYGYTFGSGTRLTVV.

This chain uses TRBV19 with TRBJ1-2, with 7 bases aligning to TRBD1. With V trimmed by 4 bases and J by 5 bases, 7 bases remained unmatched. The CDR3 length is 14 residues. Germline loops: CDR1 LNHDA, CDR2 SQIVND (reference sequence). CDR3 DNA sequence: TGTGCCAGTAGTACGACAGGGACAGTATATGGCTACACCTTC. This sequence encodes CASSTTGTVYGYTF.

This clone was counted a few times. Other DNA variants within this sample encode the same CDR3. The rearrangement joins TRBV18 to TRBJ1-2; possibly TRBD1 for D (5 bases). The length of the CDR3 is 13 residues. From germline, CDR1 is KGHSH and CDR2 LQKENI. V was cut by 3 bases and J by 4 bases, with 9 bases left in between. For the CDR3, the DNA is TGTGCCAGCTCACCGGATAGGGGCTATGGCTACACCTTC. Amino acids: CASSPDRGYGYTF.

The chain has TRBV7-2 and TRBJ2-5; TRBD2 is a possible D gene (5 bases). The CDR3 is 15 amino acids. Between the trimmed V and J ends, which lost 2 bases and 1 base, there was a span of 11 bases. Germline CDR1 SGHTA, CDR2 FQGNSA. The CDR3 is CASSLNGVTQETQYF. The CDR3 DNA reads as TGTGCCAGCAGCTTAAACGGGGTAACCCAAGAGACCCAGTACTTC.

The rearrangement links TRBV5-6 to TRBJ1-5; 9 bases fit TRBD1. Germline V gene sequence: CDR1 SGHDT, CDR2 YYEEEE. V lost 4 bases to trimming and J lost 4 bases; unmatched junction nucleotides: 6. This CDR3 is 15 amino acids long. The DNA for the CDR3 is TGTGCCAGCAGCAGGACAGGGGAGGGTAATCAGCCCCAGCATTTT. Translated, it gives CASSRTGEGNQPQHF. Looking up the rest from reference TRBV5-6 and TRBJ1-5 gives the full variable domain: DAGVTQSPTHLIKTRGQQVTLRCSPKSGHDTVSWYQQALGQGPQFIFQYYEEEERQRGNFPDRFSGHQFPNYSSELNVNALLLGDSALYLCASSRTGEGNQPQHFGDGTRLSIL.

V usage is TRBV28 and J usage is TRBJ1-1; 12 bases align to TRBD1. The CDR3 runs 20 residues. Trimming took 3 bases from V and 6 from J; bases not matched to a gene: 20. Germline loops: CDR1 MDHEN, CDR2 SYDVKM. CDR3 sequence: CASSFGDRGLRSRGKAEAFF. CDR3 DNA sequence: TGTGCCAGCAGTTTTGGGGACAGGGGGCTTAGGTCCCGAGGGAAGGCTGAAGCTTTCTTT.

The chain recombines TRBV6-1 with TRBJ1-4; 9 nucleotides align to TRBD1. J gave up 5 bases and V 6 bases, and 4 bases lay outside the gene matches. In germline, CDR1 is MNHNS, CDR2 SASEGT. This CDR3 has 14 amino acids. The CDR3 loop reads CASRPTGGNEKLFF. The CDR3 DNA follows: TGTGCCAGCAGACCGACAGGGGGGAATGAAAAACTGTTTTTT.

J is TRBJ2-7 and V is TRBV13; D possibly corresponds to TRBD1 (7 bases). CDR3 length: 15 residues. Trimming pared 7 bases from V and 1 base from J, leaving 17 bases between. Germline lookup yields CDR1 PRHDT and CDR2 FYEKMQ (reference sequence). Here the CDR3 reads CASTLRQGGSYEQYF. The CDR3 bases are TGTGCCAGCACCCTACGACAGGGAGGTTCCTACGAGCAGTACTTC.

The chain has TRBV28 and TRBJ2-1; TRBD2 is a possible D gene (6 bases). Germline CDR1 and CDR2: MDHEN and SYDVKM. The V end lost 8 bases, the J end lost 7 bases, and 9 bases lay between the germline ends. This CDR3 is built from 11 residues. CDR3 sequence reads: CASRGGNEQFF. The CDR3 nucleotides are TGTGCCAGCCGAGGAGGGAATGAGCAGTTCTTC.

V gene TRBV30 combines with J gene TRBJ2-5, with D possibly being TRBD2 (6 bases). Germline values: CDR1 GTSNPN, CDR2 SVGIG (reference sequence). V dropped 3 bases and J dropped 4 bases, with 18 bases sitting between them. The CDR3 extends over 15 amino acids. This CDR3 is CAWRWSGGTAETQYF. Written as DNA, the CDR3 is TGTGCCTGGAGGTGGTCTGGCGGGACGGCAGAGACCCAGTACTTC.

The chain links TRBV2 to TRBJ2-3, with a possible D match to TRBD1 (6 bases). The CDR3 length is 15 residues. The germline V and J ends were trimmed by 7 bases and 2 bases, with 16 bases remaining between them. The germline V gene has CDR1 SNHLY and CDR2 FYNNEI. The CDR3 loop reads CASTAQGQITDTQYF. The CDR3 DNA sequence: TGTGCCAGCACCGCACAGGGTCAAATCACAGATACGCAGTATTTT. The full variable domain, in which reference TRBV2 and TRBJ2-3 provide the parts outside the CDR3, is EPEVTQTPSHQVTQMGQEVILRCVPISNHLYFYWYRQILGQKVEFLVSFYNNEISEKSEIFDDQFSVERPDGSNFTLKIRSTKLEDSAMYFCASTAQGQITDTQYFGPGTRLTVL.

The DNA for the CDR3 is TGTGCCAGCAGTTACAGTAGCGGGAAGAACACCGGGGAGCTGTTTTTT. Translating gives CASSYSSGKNTGELFF. This rearrangement joins TRBV6-5 to TRBJ2-2; 8 bases line up with TRBD2. Germline assignment: CDR1 MNHEY and CDR2 SVGAGI. The CDR3 is 16 amino acids. The V and J ends lost 2 bases and 1 base, in that order; junction bases with no gene match: 3.